One sample yielded the 23 T cell receptor beta chains listed below, sequenced in a study of blood T cell repertoires in COVID-19. Assay: immunoSEQ multiplex PCR; the TCRdb copy retains only in-frame clones and omits some. The sample carries about 250,000 clones, roughly 85% recorded once. Specimen: PBMCs or T cells enriched from blood (not recorded which). These TCRs come from a woman aged 45 to 65 with acute COVID-19.

The chain combines TRBV29-1 with TRBJ1-1; perhaps TRBD1 as D (5 bases). CDR1 and CDR2 (germline): SQVTM, ANQGSEA. The V and J ends lost 4 bases and 3 bases respectively, with 12 bases between them. The CDR3 has 13 residues. DNA of the CDR3: TGCAGCGTTGGGAGACAGATGGACACTGAAGCTTTCTTT. Protein: CSVGRQMDTEAFF.

The chain is built from TRBV15 and TRBJ1-1; no firm D call. Germline V gene lookup returns CDR1 LNHNV and CDR2 YYDKDF (reference sequence). The CDR3 has 13 amino acids. Trimming removed 0 bases from V and 4 bases from J, with 6 bases in between. The CDR3 DNA is TGTGCCACCAGCAGAGATCGAGGCACTGAAGCTTTCTTT. It encodes CATSRDRGTEAFF.

This clone was seen once. V is TRBV7-6 and J is TRBJ2-7; 8 bases fit TRBD1. V lost 2 bases, J lost 3 bases, and 18 bases stayed unmatched. Germline CDR1 and CDR2: SGHVS and FNYEAQ. There are 19 residues in the CDR3. This chain's CDR3 is CASSLPSATGEYLNYEQYF. CDR3 bases: TGTGCCAGCAGCTTACCCTCCGCGACAGGGGAGTATCTAAACTACGAGCAGTACTTC.

The chain links TRBV30 to TRBJ1-5, with D maybe TRBD1 (5 bases). In germline, CDR1 is GTSNPN, CDR2 SVGIG (reference sequence). Trimming left V 1 base short and J 7 bases short, with 11 bases between. The CDR3 is 13 residues long. The CDR3 protein is CAWSGKGYQPQHF. CDR3 DNA sequence: TGTGCCTGGAGTGGGAAGGGGTACCAGCCCCAGCATTTT.

The chain uses TRBV13 and TRBJ1-2; 9 nucleotides match TRBD1. The germline gives CDR1 PRHDT, CDR2 FYEKMQ (reference sequence). Trimming at V came to 4 bases and at J to 4 bases, leaving 7 bases not matched to a gene. The CDR3 is made up of 15 amino acids. The CDR3 here is CASSSWDRAGYGYTF. The CDR3 DNA sequence: TGTGCCAGCAGCTCGTGGGACAGGGCCGGCTATGGCTACACCTTC.

This rearrangement joins TRBV3-1 (or the pseudogene TRBV3-2) to TRBJ2-4; 8 bases fit TRBD2. This CDR3 has 17 residues. Germline V gene lookup returns CDR1 LGHDT and CDR2 YNNKEL (reference sequence). With V trimmed by 0 bases and J by 2 bases, 6 bases remained unmatched. The chain's CDR3 is CASSQDIASGPKNIQYF. The CDR3 DNA reads TGTGCCAGCAGCCAAGATATAGCTAGCGGGCCCAAAAACATTCAGTACTTC.

This clone appeared a few times. The rearrangement joins TRBV12-3 or TRBV12-4 to TRBJ1-2, with unresolved D. The CDR3 has 13 residues. V lost 5 bases and J 5 bases, leaving 12 bases between the germline ends. CDR3 sequence: CASSPQIAYGYTF. The DNA of the CDR3 is TGTGCCAGCAGTCCACAGATCGCTTATGGCTACACCTTC.

This clone was observed a handful of times. The gene calls are TRBV19 and TRBJ2-3; TRBD1 matches 11 bases. This CDR3 has 15 residues. Trimming at V came to 5 bases and at J to 3 bases, leaving 4 bases not matched to a gene. Germline V CDR1 and CDR2: LNHDA, SQIVND (reference sequence). CDR3 sequence reads: CASSQGQGATDTQYF. The CDR3 bases are TGTGCCAGTAGTCAAGGACAGGGGGCAACAGATACGCAGTATTTT.

The rearrangement links TRBV6-5 to TRBJ1-2; 8 nucleotides agree with TRBD1. V shed 6 bases, J shed 5 bases, and the junction held 8 bases outside the gene matches. This CDR3 is 14 amino acids long. Germline V gives CDR1 MNHEY, CDR2 SVGAGI. Here the CDR3 reads CASRADRARYGYTF. CDR3 nucleotide sequence: TGTGCCAGCAGAGCGGACAGGGCCCGTTATGGCTACACCTTC.

V is TRBV5-1 and J is TRBJ1-1; tentative D call: TRBD1 (6 bases). CDR3 length: 16 residues. The germline V and J ends were trimmed by 4 bases and 4 bases, with 20 bases remaining between them. Per germline, CDR1 SGHRS and CDR2 YFSETQ. CDR3 DNA sequence: TGCGCCAGCAGCCCAGGGGCGTCATTACAGGGCACTGAAGCTTTCTTT. Amino acid sequence: CASSPGASLQGTEAFF.

The genes are TRBV19 and TRBJ1-4; 7 nucleotides agree with TRBD1. The CDR3 is 15 amino acids. The junction had 3 bases not matched to a gene; V was cut back by 5 bases and J by 0 bases. Per the germline V gene, CDR1 is LNHDA and CDR2 is SQIVND (reference sequence). The CDR3 region is CASSAQGTTNEKLFF. The CDR3, as DNA: TGTGCCAGTAGTGCACAGGGGACAACTAATGAAAAACTGTTTTTT.

J is TRBJ2-1 and V is TRBV27, with TRBD1 identical over 7 bases. Per germline, CDR1 MNHEY and CDR2 SMNVEV (reference sequence). The CDR3 runs 13 residues. The V gene end was trimmed by 10 bases and the J gene end by 4 bases; junction bases not matched to a gene: 7. The CDR3 DNA reads TGTGCCACCAGGGACAGCTTATACAATGAGCAGTTCTTC. Its protein product is CATRDSLYNEQFF.

This chain connects TRBV4-2 to TRBJ1-3; D possibly corresponds to TRBD1 (6 bases). CDR3 length: 21 residues. V was trimmed by 0 bases and J by 0 bases, leaving 24 bases between them. CDR1 is LGHNA, CDR2 YNFKEQ, per germline. This CDR3 reads CASSQERPVTGLLTSGNTIYF. The DNA for the CDR3 is TGTGCCAGCAGCCAAGAGCGACCGGTTACAGGGCTGCTGACCTCTGGAAACACCATATATTTT.

For this clone: Other nucleotide sequences from this sample produce the same CDR3. The chain links TRBV19 to TRBJ1-2; TRBD1 matches at 8 bases. J was trimmed by 8 bases and V by 6 bases; bases with no gene match: 8. The CDR3 is made up of 13 amino acids. Germline CDR1 reads LNHDA; CDR2 reads SQIVND (reference sequence). The CDR3: CASSPDRAGGYTF. The CDR3, as DNA: TGTGCCAGTAGCCCGGACAGGGCCGGAGGCTACACCTTC.

CDR3 residues: CASSPVDNGRREQYF. CDR3 sequence (DNA): TGTGCCAGCAGCCCGGTCGACAACGGAAGGCGCGAGCAGTACTTC. The chain uses TRBV7-2 and TRBJ2-7, with D unresolved. The germline V and J ends were trimmed by 5 bases and 6 bases, with 20 bases remaining between them. The germline gives CDR1 SGHTA, CDR2 FQGNSA. This CDR3 spans 15 amino acids.

The rearrangement links TRBV18 to TRBJ1-2, with D maybe TRBD1 (6 bases). This CDR3 has 15 residues. With 8 bases removed from V and 8 bases from J, the gap between germline ends came to 24 bases. Germline values: CDR1 KGHSH, CDR2 LQKENI. DNA for the CDR3: TGTGCCAGCACAGACAGGCTCCCTCTCTCCAGAGGCTACACCTTC. Its translation: CASTDRLPLSRGYTF.

This chain links TRBV29-1 with TRBJ2-7; maybe TRBD1 (5 bases). This CDR3 region has 14 residues. The V gene lost 0 bases and the J gene lost 5 bases, with 14 bases spanning the gap. The germline V gene has CDR1 SQVTM and CDR2 ANQGSEA. CDR3 region: CSVEDPAGINEQYF. In nucleotides, the CDR3 is TGCAGCGTTGAAGATCCGGCAGGGATTAACGAGCAGTACTTC.

The chain combines TRBV3-1 (or the pseudogene TRBV3-2) with TRBJ2-3; 11 bases fit TRBD2. The V gene's germline CDR1 is LGHDT and CDR2 YNNKEL (reference sequence). The CDR3 spans 19 residues. The J segment lost 4 bases and the V segment lost 0 bases, leaving 12 bases of the junction unmatched. For the CDR3, the DNA is TGTGCCAGCAGCCAAGATTCGCTAGCGGGGGGACCCCGGGCAGATACGCAGTATTTT. Its translation: CASSQDSLAGGPRADTQYF.

V is TRBV9 and J is TRBJ1-5; D unclear. The CDR3 sequence is 15 residues long. The V gene lost 4 bases and the J gene lost 1 base, with 12 bases spanning the gap. Germline V gives CDR1 SGDLS, CDR2 YYNGEE. CDR3 amino acids: CASSPVASSNQPQHF. In DNA form, the CDR3 reads TGTGCCAGCAGCCCCGTTGCGAGCAGCAATCAGCCCCAGCATTTT.

This chain connects TRBV11-2 to TRBJ1-6, with D unclear. V shed 0 bases and J shed 9 bases, with 6 bases lying between them. Germline V CDR1 and CDR2: SGHAT, FQNNGV. This CDR3 has 13 amino acids. The chain's CDR3 is CASSLDRGSPLHF. The CDR3 DNA reads TGTGCCAGCAGCTTAGATCGGGGTTCACCCCTCCACTTT.

V and J are TRBV5-6 and TRBJ2-1; D might be TRBD1 (6 bases). The CDR3 spans 15 residues. Germline lookup yields CDR1 SGHDT and CDR2 YYEEEE. V was clipped by 3 bases and J by 4 bases, with 14 bases between them. The CDR3 loop reads CASSSVGQMYNEQFF. DNA for the CDR3: TGTGCCAGCAGCTCCGTCGGACAGATGTACAATGAGCAGTTCTTC.

The chain has TRBV3-1 (or the pseudogene TRBV3-2) and TRBJ2-3; possible D gene TRBD2, 6 bases. This CDR3 comprises 15 residues. Germline CDR1 and CDR2: LGHDT and YNNKEL (reference sequence). V lost 4 bases, J lost 1 base, and 12 bases lay in between. Here the CDR3 reads CASSPLARGTDTQYF. The CDR3 DNA reads TGTGCCAGCAGCCCCCTAGCGAGGGGCACAGATACGCAGTATTTT.

The table lists this clone with many counts. CDR3 sequence (DNA): TGCGCCAGCAGCCCTCCGGACAGGGACAATGAGCAGTTCTTC. Residues: CASSPPDRDNEQFF. The V gene is TRBV5-1, the J gene TRBJ2-1, with 8 bases matching TRBD1. The CDR3 is made up of 14 amino acids. In germline, CDR1 is SGHRS, CDR2 YFSETQ. Trimming cost V 4 bases and J 5 bases; bases outside gene matches: 5.